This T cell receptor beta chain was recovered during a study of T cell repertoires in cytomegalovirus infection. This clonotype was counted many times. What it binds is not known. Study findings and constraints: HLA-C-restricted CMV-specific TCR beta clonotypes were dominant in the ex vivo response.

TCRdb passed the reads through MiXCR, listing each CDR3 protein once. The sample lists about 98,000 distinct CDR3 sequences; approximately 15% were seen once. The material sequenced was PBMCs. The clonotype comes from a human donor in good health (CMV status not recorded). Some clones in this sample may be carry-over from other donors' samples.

This CDR3 is CASSQDSGGTEAFF. The DNA for the CDR3 is TGTGCCAGCAGCCAGGACAGCGGGGGCACTGAAGCTTTCTTT. The chain is built from TRBV7-2 and TRBJ1-1; maybe TRBD1 (6 bases). CDR3 length equals 14 residues. The germline CDR1 and CDR2 sequences are SGHTA and FQGNSA. The germline V and J ends were trimmed by 5 bases and 4 bases, with 14 bases remaining between them.